This T cell receptor (beta chain) appears in the sequencing data of a study of cytomegalovirus exposure and HLA in healthy donors. General study findings and limits: A later analysis linked 15,000 to 20,000 TCR beta sequences to HLA alleles at 0.05 false discovery rate. An analysis that came later showed most CMV-associated TCR beta chains appearing HLA-restricted.

About this clone itself: Its target is unknown.

The PCR ran on 60 Vbeta and 13 Jbeta primers. The repertoire was sequenced with immunoSEQ multiplex PCR; TCRdb's copy has only in-frame clones and lacks some. The sample gives some 130,000 clones, around three quarters of which show up once; over 4% is in the top ten. V dropped 5 bases and J dropped 0 bases, with 10 bases sitting between them. Germline CDR1 is PRHDT and CDR2 is FYEKMQ (reference sequence). The CDR3 covers 14 residues. V gene TRBV13 combines with J gene TRBJ2-5, with D perhaps TRBD2 (6 bases). Sequenced input: PBMCs. This receptor was obtained from a man aged 30 to 45 in good health. The CDR3 DNA sequence: TGTGCCAGCAGCCCCCGGGACTACCAAGAGACCCAGTACTTC. It specifies CASSPRDYQETQYF.